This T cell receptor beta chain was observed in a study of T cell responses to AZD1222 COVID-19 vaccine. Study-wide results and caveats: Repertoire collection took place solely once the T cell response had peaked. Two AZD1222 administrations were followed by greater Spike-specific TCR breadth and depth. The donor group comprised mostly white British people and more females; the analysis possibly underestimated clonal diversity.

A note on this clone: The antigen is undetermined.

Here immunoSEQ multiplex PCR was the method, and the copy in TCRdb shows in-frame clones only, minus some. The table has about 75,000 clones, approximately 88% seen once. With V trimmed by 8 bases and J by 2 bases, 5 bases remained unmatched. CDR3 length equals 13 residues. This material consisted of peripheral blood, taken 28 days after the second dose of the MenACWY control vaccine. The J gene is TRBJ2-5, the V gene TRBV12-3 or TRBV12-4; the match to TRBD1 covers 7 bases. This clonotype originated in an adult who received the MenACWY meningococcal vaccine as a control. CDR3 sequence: CASGIRGQETQYF. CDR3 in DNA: TGTGCCAGCGGCATCAGGGGGCAAGAGACCCAGTACTTC.